The clone carrying this T cell receptor (beta chain) was counted many times. Its specificity is not known. Amplified TCR beta CDR3 regions were obtained using RNA transcripts as template. In the first round, RT-PCR was carried out with HTBI primers, and a multiplex PCR formed the second round. TCRdb redid the calling of the multiplex PCR reads with MiXCR, one entry per CDR3 protein. The table has over a million distinct CDR3 sequences, 35% to 40% seen once. These data originate in a study of Graves' ophthalmopathy and Graves' hyperthyroidism. Study in general: No progression to ophthalmopathy over 18 months defined stable hyperthyroidism. Study results and limitations: Ophthalmopathy could be told apart from stable hyperthyroidism by a 13-signature model (approximately 90% sensitivity, around 78% specificity). A majority of expanded thyroid clonotypes exceeding 0.001 frequency were likewise present in blood.

Trimming took 4 bases from V and 2 from J, leaving 6 bases between them. CDR3 length equals 12 residues. Germline assignment: CDR1 SQVTM and CDR2 ANQGSEA. Among the exclusions were patients with other autoimmune diseases, uncontrolled infections, pregnancy or lactation. Source material: peripheral blood or thyroid tissue (not recorded which). This TCR came from an adult man with Graves' hyperthyroidism. The J gene is TRBJ1-3, the V gene TRBV29-1; D remains unclear. The CDR3 DNA is TGCAGCGTTGGTATCCCTGGAAACACCATATATTTT. Residues: CSVGIPGNTIYF.